The clone carrying this T cell receptor (beta chain) was counted many times. TCRdb re-called the RT-PCR reads with MiXCR, one entry per CDR3 protein. Altogether approximately 57,000 distinct CDR3 sequences are present, 13% being singletons, with the ten largest covering roughly 34%. This sample stems from a study of patients and donors after allogeneic stem cell transplantation. This CDR3 region has 17 residues. Germline values: CDR1 MNHNY, CDR2 SVGAGI (reference sequence). The V segment lost 5 bases and the J segment 5 bases; nucleotides outside the gene matches: 14. The sequence was collected from a human donor who was either an allogeneic HSCT recipient or a stem cell or donor lymphocyte infusion donor (not recorded which). It is not recorded whose cells these are; they may come from a transplant donor. The rearrangement joins TRBV6-6 to TRBJ2-3; 9 nucleotides line up with TRBD2. Sequencing was carried out using blood, either unsorted or a sorted T cell fraction (not recorded which). DNA for the CDR3: TGTGCCAGCAGTCCTTTGGGTAGCGGGAGAGGTGTAGATACGCAGTATTTT. This encodes CASSPLGSGRGVDTQYF.